This T cell receptor beta chain was sequenced for a study of T cell repertoires in cytomegalovirus infection. Study at large: Carrying CMV and the relevant HLA type showed in public TCR beta signatures.

Study-level points and caveats: Dominating the ex vivo response were TCR beta clonotypes that were CMV-specific and HLA-C-restricted.

TCRdb re-called the reads through MiXCR, storing one row per CDR3 protein. This sample has 200,000 or so distinct CDR3 sequences, with roughly 28% found just once. With respect to this clonotype: Its antigen is currently unknown.

Per germline, CDR1 WSHSY and CDR2 SAAADI. The CDR3 runs to 12 residues. The ends were cut back, 4 bases at V and 6 bases at J, with 8 bases in the middle. The clonotype originates from a human donor in good health (CMV status not recorded). Some clones in this sample may be carry-over from other donors' samples. Sequenced input: PBMCs. V is TRBV10-2 and J is TRBJ2-3; D ambiguous. The CDR3 loop reads CASSVTLDTQYF. The CDR3 DNA reads as TGCGCCAGCAGTGTGACGTTGGATACGCAGTATTTT.